The rows below give T cell receptor beta chains drawn from one sample of a study of blood T cell repertoires in COVID-19. Assay: immunoSEQ multiplex PCR; the TCRdb copy retains only in-frame clones and omits some. The repertoire holds 40,000 to 55,000 clones, with more than 75% as singletons. Sequenced input: peripheral blood. The receptors shown here come from a man aged 50 or older with active COVID-19. Both conserved end residues are part of each CDR3. Each record gives: V gene, clone size, D gene, J gene, CDR3 protein, CDR3 DNA. The D gene is left open where the match is weak. Clone size is not always given. Where it is, it says once, few, many or a class for expanded clones.

V: TRBV6-5; size: .; D: TRBD1; J: TRBJ2-3; CDR3: CASSTGQGVNTQYF; DNA: TGTGCCAGCAGTACGGGACAGGGGGTGAATACGCAGTATTTT
V: TRBV5-8; size: .; D: .; J: TRBJ1-3; CDR3: CASSFDFSGNTIYF; DNA: TGTGCCAGCAGCTTCGACTTCTCTGGAAACACCATATATTTT
V: TRBV11-2; size: .; D: TRBD1; J: TRBJ1-2; CDR3: CASSSEGQSYYGYTF; DNA: TGTGCCAGCAGCTCGGAGGGACAGAGCTACTATGGCTACACCTTC
V: TRBV6-5; size: .; D: TRBD2; J: TRBJ2-7; CDR3: CASSFLAAGSYEQYF; DNA: TGTGCCAGCAGTTTTCTAGCGGCGGGGTCCTACGAGCAGTACTTC
V: TRBV27; size: .; D: .; J: TRBJ2-7; CDR3: CASSFSGGYEQYF; DNA: TGTGCCAGCAGTTTCTCCGGGGGCTACGAGCAGTACTTC
V: TRBV6-5; size: .; D: .; J: TRBJ1-3; CDR3: CASRSHSFSIYF; DNA: TGTGCCAGCAGATCGCACTCCTTTTCCATATATTTT
V: TRBV6-4; size: .; D: .; J: TRBJ1-6; CDR3: CASSAGGVSSPLHF; DNA: TGTGCCAGTTCCGCGGGGGGTGTCAGTTCACCCCTCCACTTT
V: TRBV13; size: .; D: .; J: TRBJ2-7; CDR3: CASSLRFSKRTMLYEQYF; DNA: TGTGCCAGCAGCTTAAGGTTTTCGAAACGGACAATGCTTTACGAGCAGTACTTC
V: TRBV11-2; size: .; D: .; J: TRBJ2-1; CDR3: CASSLGRGAYNEQFF; DNA: TGTGCCAGCAGCCTGGGGAGGGGGGCCTACAATGAGCAGTTCTTC
V: TRBV5-8; size: .; D: .; J: TRBJ1-5; CDR3: CASSLQAPNQPQHF; DNA: TGTGCCAGCAGCTTACAGGCCCCAAATCAGCCCCAGCATTTT
V: TRBV18; size: .; D: TRBD1; J: TRBJ1-1; CDR3: CASSTILGQGGDAPAGAFF; DNA: TGTGCCAGCTCTACGATCCTGGGACAGGGGGGAGACGCGCCCGCCGGAGCTTTCTTT
V: TRBV7-9; size: .; D: .; J: TRBJ2-4; CDR3: CASSLGYGVADIQYF; DNA: TGTGCCAGCAGCTTAGGTTACGGAGTTGCGGACATTCAGTACTTC
V: TRBV19; size: .; D: TRBD1; J: TRBJ1-1; CDR3: CATRQGRNTEAFF; DNA: TGTGCCACTAGACAGGGAAGGAACACTGAAGCTTTCTTT
V: TRBV18; size: .; D: TRBD1; J: TRBJ1-2; CDR3: CASSPGQDNYGYTF; DNA: TGTGCCAGCTCACCGGGACAGGACAACTATGGCTACACCTTC
V: TRBV4-1; size: .; D: TRBD1; J: TRBJ2-5; CDR3: CASSQRDRGETQYF; DNA: TGCGCCAGCAGCCAAAGGGACAGGGGCGAGACCCAGTACTTC
V: TRBV6-5; size: .; D: .; J: TRBJ1-2; CDR3: CASSFGAINYGYTF; DNA: TGTGCCAGCAGTTTTGGGGCGATTAACTATGGCTACACCTTC
V: TRBV24-1; size: few; D: TRBD2; J: TRBJ2-1; CDR3: CATSDSGGPQFF; DNA: TGTGCCACCAGTGATTCGGGGGGGCCGCAGTTCTTC
V: TRBV6-5; size: .; D: TRBD1; J: TRBJ1-2; CDR3: CASSTRQGPAGYTF; DNA: TGTGCCAGCAGTACCCGACAGGGCCCTGCTGGCTACACCTTC
V: TRBV7-9; size: .; D: .; J: TRBJ1-1; CDR3: CASSSPRGGRDTEAFF; DNA: TGTGCCAGCAGCTCCCCGAGGGGGGGTAGGGACACTGAAGCTTTCTTT
V: TRBV24-1; size: once; D: .; J: TRBJ2-2; CDR3: CATSDREGELFF; DNA: TGTGCCACCAGTGATCGCGAAGGGGAGCTGTTTTTT
V: TRBV7-2; size: .; D: TRBD2; J: TRBJ2-2; CDR3: CASSLLAGAITGELFF; DNA: TGTGCCAGCAGCCTCCTAGCGGGAGCCATCACCGGGGAGCTGTTTTTT
V: TRBV7-9; size: .; D: .; J: TRBJ2-1; CDR3: CASSALRREAYNEQFF; DNA: TGTGCCAGCAGCGCTCTTAGGAGGGAAGCCTACAATGAGCAGTTCTTC
V: TRBV19; size: .; D: .; J: TRBJ2-7; CDR3: CASKGVTYEQYF; DNA: TGTGCCAGCAAGGGAGTAACCTACGAGCAGTACTTC
V: TRBV27; size: .; D: .; J: TRBJ2-7; CDR3: CASSLRSGGGAEQYF; DNA: TGTGCCAGCAGTTTAAGGAGTGGCGGTGGGGCCGAGCAGTACTTC
V: TRBV15; size: .; D: TRBD1; J: TRBJ2-3; CDR3: CATSRDTTTGVADTQYF; DNA: TGTGCCACCAGCAGAGATACGACGACAGGGGTTGCAGATACGCAGTATTTT
V: TRBV18; size: .; D: .; J: TRBJ1-5; CDR3: CASSLQGANNQPQHF; DNA: TGTGCCAGCTCACTTCAGGGTGCTAACAATCAGCCCCAGCATTTT
V: TRBV15; size: .; D: .; J: TRBJ2-2; CDR3: CATSSLQATGELFF; DNA: TGTGCCACCAGCAGCCTGCAGGCCACCGGGGAGCTGTTTTTT
V: TRBV5-1; size: .; D: TRBD1; J: TRBJ2-1; CDR3: CASSLAPGTGAYNEQFF; DNA: TGCGCCAGCAGCTTGGCTCCCGGGACAGGGGCCTACAATGAGCAGTTCTTC